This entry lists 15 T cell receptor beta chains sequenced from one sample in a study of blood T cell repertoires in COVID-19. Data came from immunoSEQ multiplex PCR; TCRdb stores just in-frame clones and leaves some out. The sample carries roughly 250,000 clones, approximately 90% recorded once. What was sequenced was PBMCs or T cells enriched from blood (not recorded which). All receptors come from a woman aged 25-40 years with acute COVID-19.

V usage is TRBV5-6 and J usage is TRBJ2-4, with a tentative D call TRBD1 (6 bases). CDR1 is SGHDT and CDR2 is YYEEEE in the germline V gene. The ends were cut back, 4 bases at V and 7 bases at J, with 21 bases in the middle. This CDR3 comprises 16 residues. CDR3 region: CASSPWGHFSGNIQYF. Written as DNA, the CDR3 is TGTGCCAGCAGCCCGTGGGGGCACTTCTCTGGGAACATTCAGTACTTC.

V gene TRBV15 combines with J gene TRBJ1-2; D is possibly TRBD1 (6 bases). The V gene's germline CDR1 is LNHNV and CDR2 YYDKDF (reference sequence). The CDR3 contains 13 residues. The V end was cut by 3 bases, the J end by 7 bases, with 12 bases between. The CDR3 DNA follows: TGTGCCACCAGCAGCCGGGGAGGGGGTGGCTACACCTTC. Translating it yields CATSSRGGGGYTF.

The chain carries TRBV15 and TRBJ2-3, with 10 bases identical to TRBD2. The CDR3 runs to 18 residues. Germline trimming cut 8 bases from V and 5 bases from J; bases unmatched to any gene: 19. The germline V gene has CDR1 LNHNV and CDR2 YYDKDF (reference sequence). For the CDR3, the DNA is TGTGCCACCGAACAGGGGGGAAGCGGGAGGGCCAGTGGAGATACGCAGTATTTT. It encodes CATEQGGSGRASGDTQYF. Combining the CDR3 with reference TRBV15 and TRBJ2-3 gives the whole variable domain DAMVIQNPRYQVTQFGKPVTLSCSQTLNHNVMYWYQQKSSQAPKLLFHYYDKDFNNEADTPDNFQSRRPNTSFCFLDIRSPGLGDTAMYLCATEQGGSGRASGDTQYFGPGTRLTVL.

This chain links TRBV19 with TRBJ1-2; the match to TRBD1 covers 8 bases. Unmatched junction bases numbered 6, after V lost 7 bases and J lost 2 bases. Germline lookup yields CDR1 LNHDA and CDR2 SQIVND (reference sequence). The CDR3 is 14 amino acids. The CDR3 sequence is CASTRDRLNYGYTF. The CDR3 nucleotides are TGTGCCAGTACCCGGGACAGGCTAAACTATGGCTACACCTTC.

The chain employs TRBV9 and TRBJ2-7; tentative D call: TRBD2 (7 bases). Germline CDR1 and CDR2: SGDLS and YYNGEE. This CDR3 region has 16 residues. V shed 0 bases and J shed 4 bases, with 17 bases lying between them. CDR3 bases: TGTGCCAGCAGCGTAGGAGGGGGGGGTCTCGGGTACGAGCAGTACTTC. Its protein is CASSVGGGGLGYEQYF.

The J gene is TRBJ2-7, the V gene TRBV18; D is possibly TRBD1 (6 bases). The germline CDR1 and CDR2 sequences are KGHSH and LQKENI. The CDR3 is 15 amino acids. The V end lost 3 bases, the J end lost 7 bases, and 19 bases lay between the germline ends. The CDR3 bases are TGTGCCAGCTCACCTCCTGGGACACCAAGTCGGGAGCAGTACTTC. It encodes CASSPPGTPSREQYF.

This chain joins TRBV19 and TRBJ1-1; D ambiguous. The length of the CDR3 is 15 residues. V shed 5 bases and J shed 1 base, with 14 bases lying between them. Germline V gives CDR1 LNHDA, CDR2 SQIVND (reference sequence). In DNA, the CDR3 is TGTGCCAGTAGTTCTTTCGAACCAGGGAACACTGAAGCTTTCTTT. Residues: CASSSFEPGNTEAFF.

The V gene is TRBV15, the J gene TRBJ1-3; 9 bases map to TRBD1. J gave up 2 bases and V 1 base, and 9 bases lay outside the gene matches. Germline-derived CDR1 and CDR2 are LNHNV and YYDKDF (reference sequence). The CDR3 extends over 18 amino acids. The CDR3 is CATSRGMTGDRAGNTIYF. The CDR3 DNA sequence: TGTGCCACCAGCAGAGGGATGACAGGGGACAGGGCTGGAAACACCATATATTTT.

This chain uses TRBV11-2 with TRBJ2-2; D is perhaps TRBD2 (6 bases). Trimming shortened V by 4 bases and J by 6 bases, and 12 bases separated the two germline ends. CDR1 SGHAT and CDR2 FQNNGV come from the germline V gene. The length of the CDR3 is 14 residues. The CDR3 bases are TGTGCCAGCAGCTCCCTTGGGGGGTCCGGGGAGCTGTTTTTT. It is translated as CASSSLGGSGELFF. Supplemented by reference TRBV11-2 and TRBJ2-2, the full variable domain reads EAGVAQSPRYKIIEKRQSVAFWCNPISGHATLYWYQQILGQGPKLLIQFQNNGVVDDSQLPKDRFSAERLKGVDSTLKIQPAKLEDSAVYLCASSSLGGSGELFFGEGSRLTVL.

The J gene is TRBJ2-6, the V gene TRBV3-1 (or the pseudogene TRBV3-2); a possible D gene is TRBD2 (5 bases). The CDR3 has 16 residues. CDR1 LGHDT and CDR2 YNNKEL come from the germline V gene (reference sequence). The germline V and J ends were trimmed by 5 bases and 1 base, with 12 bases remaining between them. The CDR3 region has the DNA TGTGCCAGCAGCTCCCCCGGGATTTCTGGGGCCAACGTCCTGACTTTC. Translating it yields CASSSPGISGANVLTF.

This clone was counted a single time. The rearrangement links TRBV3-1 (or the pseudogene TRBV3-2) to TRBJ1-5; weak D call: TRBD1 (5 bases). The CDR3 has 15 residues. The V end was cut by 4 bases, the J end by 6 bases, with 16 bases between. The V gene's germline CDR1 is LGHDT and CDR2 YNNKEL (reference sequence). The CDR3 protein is CASSRQVGPGQPQHF. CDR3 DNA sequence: TGTGCCAGCAGCCGCCAGGTGGGGCCGGGTCAGCCCCAGCATTTT.

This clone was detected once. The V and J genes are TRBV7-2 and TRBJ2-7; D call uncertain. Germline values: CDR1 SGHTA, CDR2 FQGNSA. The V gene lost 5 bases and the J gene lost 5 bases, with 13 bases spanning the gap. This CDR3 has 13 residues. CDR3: CASSHPAEHEQYF. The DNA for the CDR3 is TGTGCCAGCAGCCACCCGGCGGAGCACGAGCAGTACTTC.

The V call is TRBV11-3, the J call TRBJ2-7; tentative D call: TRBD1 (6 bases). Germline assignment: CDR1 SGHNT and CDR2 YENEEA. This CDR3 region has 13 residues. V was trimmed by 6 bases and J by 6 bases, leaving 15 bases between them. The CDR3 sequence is CASSSTPGAEQYF. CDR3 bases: TGTGCCAGCAGTTCGACTCCAGGGGCCGAGCAGTACTTC.

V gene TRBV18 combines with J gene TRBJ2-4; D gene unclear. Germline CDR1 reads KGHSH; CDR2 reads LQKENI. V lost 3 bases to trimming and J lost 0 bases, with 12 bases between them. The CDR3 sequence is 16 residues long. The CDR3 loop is CASSPETQLAKNIQYF. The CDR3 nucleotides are TGTGCCAGCTCACCCGAGACTCAACTAGCCAAAAACATTCAGTACTTC.

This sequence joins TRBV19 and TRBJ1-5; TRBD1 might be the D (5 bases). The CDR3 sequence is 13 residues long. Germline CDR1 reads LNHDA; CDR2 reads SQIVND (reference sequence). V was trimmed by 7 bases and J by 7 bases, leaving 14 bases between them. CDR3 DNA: TGTGCCAGTAACCCGGGGGGTATGCAGCCCCAGCATTTT. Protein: CASNPGGMQPQHF.